This is a list of T cell receptor beta chains from one sample in a study of blood T cell repertoires in COVID-19. Data came from immunoSEQ multiplex PCR; TCRdb stores just in-frame clones and leaves some out. The sample comprises about 220,000 clones, about 81% of which are singletons, and less than 6% rests with the top ten. The sequencing sample was made of peripheral blood. These receptors came from a woman aged 70-85 years with COVID-19, enrolled during active disease. Both conserved end residues are part of each CDR3. D genes are given only for firm matches. A row's size may be missing; if present it is once, few, many or a size class.

TRBJ1-5,.,TRBV24-1,.,TGTGCCACCAGTGATACCTCGGGGAAGGCCGGGCAGCCCCAGCATTTT,CATSDTSGKAGQPQHF
TRBJ1-6,.,TRBV19,.,TGTGCCAGTAGTCCTCAACCCGGGACATTTAATTCACCCCTCCACTTT,CASSPQPGTFNSPLHF
TRBJ2-7,TRBD2,TRBV30,once,TGTGCCTGGAGTGTACTGCGGGGACTAGCCACCTACGAGCAGTACTTC,CAWSVLRGLATYEQYF
TRBJ2-1,TRBD1,TRBV9,.,TGTGCCAGCAGCGCCCGGACAGGCCTAATGAGGGATGAGCAGTTCTTC,CASSARTGLMRDEQFF
TRBJ2-5,.,TRBV29-1,.,TGCAGCGTTGTTGGGGCAGCTCAAGAGACCCAGTACTTC,CSVVGAAQETQYF
TRBJ1-6,TRBD1,TRBV30,.,TGTGCCTGGAGTGTCGGGACAGGAAACTTCTATAATTCACCCCTCCACTTT,CAWSVGTGNFYNSPLHF
TRBJ2-1,TRBD1,TRBV27,.,TGTGCCAGCAGTTCTACGGTGGGACAGTACAATGAGCAGTTCTTC,CASSSTVGQYNEQFF
TRBJ2-5,TRBD1,TRBV5-6,.,TGTGCCAGCAGCCCGGGACAGGGGGCCTGGGAGACCCAGTACTTC,CASSPGQGAWETQYF
TRBJ1-3,TRBD1,TRBV5-1,.,TGCGCCAGCAGCACACAGGGGGCGCGAACTGGAAACACCATATATTTT,CASSTQGARTGNTIYF
TRBJ1-2,.,TRBV7-8,.,TGTGCCAGCAGCTTAGACCAGCAGGGTGGCTACACCTTC,CASSLDQQGGYTF
TRBJ1-1,TRBD1,TRBV7-2,few,TGTGCCAGCAGCCCCGCGACAGGGGGCGGGGGTTTAGCTTTCTTT,CASSPATGGGGLAFF
TRBJ2-5,.,TRBV7-2,.,TGTGCCAGCAGCTTAGAGGCAGGGAGGGAGACCCAGTACTTC,CASSLEAGRETQYF
TRBJ2-1,TRBD1,TRBV29-1,.,TGCAGCGTCCTTCGATGGACAGGGACCTACAATGAGCAGTTCTTC,CSVLRWTGTYNEQFF
TRBJ2-7,TRBD2,TRBV24-1,.,TGTGCCACCAGTGATTGGGGGACTAGCGGCTCCTACGAGCAGTACTTC,CATSDWGTSGSYEQYF
TRBJ1-2,.,TRBV27,.,TGTGCCAGCAGTTCCTTTACATCCCAGGTTGGCTACACCTTC,CASSSFTSQVGYTF
TRBJ2-7,TRBD1,TRBV7-6,once,TGTGCCAGCAGCTTAGAACAGGGGATTACCTACGAGCAGTACTTC,CASSLEQGITYEQYF
TRBJ2-1,.,TRBV30,.,TGTGCCTGGAGTCTTTGGGGGGTGGATGAGCAGTTCTTC,CAWSLWGVDEQFF
TRBJ2-5,TRBD2,TRBV14,.,TGTGCCAGCCGAGGAGGACTAGAGGGAGAGACCCAGTACTTC,CASRGGLEGETQYF
TRBJ2-1,TRBD1,TRBV28,.,TGTGCCAGCAGTATACCCGCTCGAACCCCGACAGGGTACTTCAATGAGCAGTTCTTC,CASSIPARTPTGYFNEQFF
TRBJ2-5,.,TRBV7-9,.,TGTGCCAGCAGCTTAGCAATACAGGGGAGGAAGGAGACCCAGTACTTC,CASSLAIQGRKETQYF
TRBJ1-1,TRBD1,TRBV14,few,TGTGCCAGCAGCCAAGTTACCGGGACAGGGATAACTTTCTTT,CASSQVTGTGITFF
TRBJ2-3,.,TRBV2,.,TGTGCCAGCAAAATCGGGGATATAGAGGCAGATACGCAGTATTTT,CASKIGDIEADTQYF
TRBJ1-1,TRBD1,TRBV5-1,.,TGCGCCAGCAGCTCCTTATCGACAGGGGGCGCGGGTACTGAAGCTTTCTTT,CASSSLSTGGAGTEAFF
TRBJ2-6,.,TRBV27,.,TGTGCCAGCAGTTTCCGGCAGACTAGCTCTGGGGCCAACGTCCTGACTTTC,CASSFRQTSSGANVLTF
TRBJ2-5,TRBD1,TRBV3-1/TRBV3-2,.,TGTGCCAGCAGCCAAAGGGGGAGACAGGGGCAAGAGACCCAGTACTTC,CASSQRGRQGQETQYF
TRBJ2-2,.,TRBV19,.,TGTGCCAGTAGTATACAGTTCACCGGGGAGCTGTTTTTT,CASSIQFTGELFF
TRBJ2-3,TRBD2,TRBV7-8,.,TGTGCCAGCAGCTACCCTAGCGGGAGGAAATCAGATACGCAGTATTTT,CASSYPSGRKSDTQYF
TRBJ2-1,TRBD2,TRBV7-2,once,TGTGCCAGCAGCTCACATCCGGGACTAGCCTACAATGAGCAGTTCTTC,CASSSHPGLAYNEQFF
TRBJ2-1,.,TRBV27,.,TGTGCCAGCAGTCCTCAACTAGCCAATGAGCAGTTCTTC,CASSPQLANEQFF
TRBJ1-2,.,TRBV5-6,.,TGTGCCAGCAGCTTGGGGCGGGGGATTGTGGATGGCTACACCTTC,CASSLGRGIVDGYTF
TRBJ1-1,.,TRBV5-4,once,TGTGCCAGCAGCTTAGGCACAGCCGCGAACACTGAAGCTTTCTTT,CASSLGTAANTEAFF
TRBJ1-3,TRBD1,TRBV5-6,.,TGTGCCAGCAGCCCAGCGGGGACAGGGGGCTTTTATGGAAACACCATATATTTT,CASSPAGTGGFYGNTIYF
TRBJ1-2,TRBD1,TRBV2,once,TGTGCCAGCAGTGAAAGGATAGGACAGGGAATTTATGGCTACACCTTC,CASSERIGQGIYGYTF
TRBJ2-1,TRBD2,TRBV3-1/TRBV3-2,.,TGTGCCAGCAGCTCAACTAGCGGGAGTAATTCCTACAATGAGCAGTTCTTC,CASSSTSGSNSYNEQFF